The 13 T cell receptor beta chains in this list originate from one sample, sequenced in a study of blood T cell repertoires in COVID-19. Method: immunoSEQ multiplex PCR; TCRdb's copy keeps in-frame clones and lacks some. The profile shows 200,000 to 250,000 clones, approximately 90% of them singletons. Input material: peripheral blood. The receptors derive from a young man who had recovered from COVID-19.

The chain uses TRBV4-2 and TRBJ1-5, with 9 positions matching TRBD1. The CDR3 has 15 residues. V lost 4 bases to trimming and J lost 4 bases; unmatched junction nucleotides: 5. Germline V gene lookup returns CDR1 LGHNA and CDR2 YNFKEQ. DNA of the CDR3: TGTGCCAGCAGCCTCCCGGGACAGGGTAATCAGCCCCAGCATTTT. Translation: CASSLPGQGNQPQHF.

V is TRBV5-5 and J is TRBJ1-1; the D is unclear. This CDR3 has 14 residues. Trimming removed 1 base at V and 0 bases at J, with 7 bases between. Germline V gives CDR1 SGHKS, CDR2 YYEKEE (reference sequence). CDR3 sequence: CASSLQALNTEAFF. In DNA form, the CDR3 reads TGTGCCAGCAGCTTGCAGGCGTTGAACACTGAAGCTTTCTTT.

As for this clone: Other DNA sequences within the sample encode an identical CDR3. The gene calls are TRBV5-4 and TRBJ1-2; 8 nucleotides line up with TRBD1. Germline V gene lookup returns CDR1 SGHNT and CDR2 YYREEE (reference sequence). The CDR3 extends over 13 amino acids. The V segment lost 4 bases and the J segment 8 bases; nucleotides outside the gene matches: 7. CDR3 protein: CASSPGQGRGYTF. The CDR3 coding sequence is TGTGCCAGCAGCCCCGGACAGGGAAGAGGCTACACCTTC.

V usage is TRBV6-5 and J usage is TRBJ2-7; D is unresolved. The germline V gene has CDR1 MNHEY and CDR2 SVGAGI. V was clipped by 7 bases and J by 1 base, with 11 bases between them. This CDR3 region has 13 residues. CDR3 nucleotides: TGTGCCAGCACCAAGCCTTCGTCCTACGAGCAGTACTTC. It specifies CASTKPSSYEQYF.

This chain joins TRBV13 and TRBJ1-2; D is perhaps TRBD1 (5 bases). V was shortened by 5 bases and J by 4 bases, with 17 bases between the two germline ends. CDR1 PRHDT and CDR2 FYEKMQ come from the germline V gene (reference sequence). The CDR3 length is 15 residues. The CDR3 DNA is TGTGCCAGCAGCGCGGTGCGGGGGTTAGTCTATGGCTACACCTTC. It specifies CASSAVRGLVYGYTF.

This rearrangement joins TRBV6-6 to TRBJ1-1; 7 bases agree with TRBD1. The CDR3 covers 13 residues. CDR1 is MNHNY, CDR2 SVGAGI, per germline (reference sequence). Germline trimming cut 8 bases from V and 1 base from J; bases unmatched to any gene: 4. CDR3 amino acids: CASQGVSNTEAFF. The CDR3 nucleotides are TGTGCCAGCCAGGGGGTCTCGAACACTGAAGCTTTCTTT.

The chain couples TRBV9 to TRBJ2-3; TRBD2 aligns across 8 bases. The CDR3 sequence is 18 residues long. Germline CDR1 and CDR2: SGDLS and YYNGEE. V shed 3 bases and J 4 bases; nucleotides not matched to a gene: 16. CDR3 sequence reads: CASSALSGALPVADTQYF. In nucleotides, the CDR3 is TGTGCCAGCAGCGCCCTTAGCGGGGCGTTGCCGGTAGCAGATACGCAGTATTTT. Variable domain in full (rest from reference TRBV9 and TRBJ2-3): DSGVTQTPKHLITATGQRVTLRCSPRSGDLSVYWYQQSLDQGLQFLIQYYNGEERAKGNILERFSAQQFPDLHSELNLSSLELGDSALYFCASSALSGALPVADTQYFGPGTRLTVL.

This sequence joins TRBV5-4 and TRBJ2-2; D might be TRBD2 (7 bases). The germline V gene has CDR1 SGHNT and CDR2 YYREEE (reference sequence). This CDR3 comprises 15 residues. V was clipped by 1 base and J by 4 bases, with 11 bases between them. In DNA form, the CDR3 reads TGTGCCAGCAGCTTGATTGGGGGGGCCACCGGGGAGCTGTTTTTT. Its translation is CASSLIGGATGELFF.

The chain combines TRBV5-1 with TRBJ2-3, with 16 bases fitting TRBD2. This CDR3 has 21 amino acids. The ends lost 4 bases at V and 1 base at J; junction bases unmatched: 15. Germline CDR1 SGHRS, CDR2 YFSETQ. Here the CDR3 DNA reads TGCGCCAGCAGCCCCCACACTCCGGGACTAGCGGGGGGGCCGGGCACAGATACGCAGTATTTT. Translating it yields CASSPHTPGLAGGPGTDTQYF.

This chain joins TRBV10-1 and TRBJ2-2; 8 positions match TRBD1. This CDR3 has 14 residues. Germline CDR1 reads WNHNN; CDR2 reads SYGVQD (reference sequence). V was pared by 8 bases and J by 6 bases, with 8 bases of the junction left unmatched. The CDR3 coding sequence is TGCGCCAGCGGCGGGACAGGTCCCCCCGGGGAGCTGTTTTTT. This codes for CASGGTGPPGELFF.

This clone was observed once. CDR3: CASSLNIQRSNSPLHF. CDR3 bases: TGCGCCAGCAGCTTAAATATACAGCGGTCCAATTCACCCCTCCACTTT. The chain employs TRBV5-1 and TRBJ1-6, with D uncertain. CDR1 SGHRS and CDR2 YFSETQ come from the germline V gene. Trimming cost V 2 bases and J 7 bases, with 16 bases left between them. This CDR3 is built from 16 residues.

Ten or more counts support this clone. The chain recombines TRBV30 with TRBJ2-7; possibly TRBD1 for D (6 bases). The CDR3 is 15 residues long. The V end was cut by 2 bases, the J end by 2 bases, with 16 bases between. The germline gives CDR1 GTSNPN, CDR2 SVGIG (reference sequence). The CDR3: CAWSSVQGQAYEQYF. CDR3 in DNA: TGTGCCTGGAGTTCCGTCCAGGGACAAGCCTACGAGCAGTACTTC.

The chain links TRBV6-1 to TRBJ2-7, with D possibly being TRBD1 (5 bases). CDR3 length equals 15 residues. Germline lookup yields CDR1 MNHNS and CDR2 SASEGT. Between the trimmed V and J ends, which lost 3 bases and 0 bases, there was a span of 12 bases. CDR3 amino acids: CASSEGPGGSYEQYF. The CDR3 region has the DNA TGTGCCAGCAGTGAGGGGCCAGGTGGCTCCTACGAGCAGTACTTC.